Listed here are 2 T cell receptor beta chains from one sample, sequenced in a study of PD-1 blockade in classical Hodgkin lymphoma. Some clones are missing from TCRdb's copy, which holds only in-frame ones; the method was immunoSEQ multiplex PCR. The table has roughly 41,000 clones, approximately 80% seen once. Relapse after autologous stem cell transplantation occurred in every patient, and brentuximab vedotin exposure varied. This material consisted of peripheral blood mononuclear cells (PBMCs), taken at baseline. These receptors came from a human donor with classical Hodgkin lymphoma.

This sequence joins TRBV19 and TRBJ1-5; perhaps TRBD1 as D (6 bases). Per the germline V gene, CDR1 is LNHDA and CDR2 is SQIVND (reference sequence). V lost 4 bases and J lost 2, with 9 bases in between. The CDR3 consists of 14 residues. This CDR3 reads CASSTNRGNQPQHF. CDR3 bases: TGTGCCAGTAGTACAAACAGGGGCAATCAGCCCCAGCATTTT. The full variable domain, completed using reference TRBV19 and TRBJ1-5, is DGGITQSPKYLFRKEGQNVTLSCEQNLNHDAMYWYRQDPGQGLRLIYYSQIVNDFQKGDIAEGYSVSREKKESFPLTVTSAQKNPTAFYLCASSTNRGNQPQHFGDGTRLSIL.

The genes are TRBV7-9 and TRBJ1-1; D might be TRBD1 (5 bases). This CDR3 contains 16 residues. Trimming pared 0 bases from V and 0 bases from J, leaving 11 bases between. CDR1 SEHNR and CDR2 FQNEAQ come from the germline V gene (reference sequence). CDR3 coding DNA: TGTGCCAGCAGCTTAGCGGGGGGAACGATGAACACTGAAGCTTTCTTT. This gives the protein CASSLAGGTMNTEAFF.